This TCR beta chain stems from a study of OX40 agonist ivuxolimab in advanced cancers. The study's findings and limits: Expanded clones tended on average to be more numerous among CD8+ T cells than CD4+.

The table came from immunoSEQ multiplex PCR; TCRdb's copy has only in-frame clones and leaves some out. The sample has about 84,000 clones; over 85% are singletons. This CDR3 is built from 12 residues. From germline, CDR1 is MNHEY and CDR2 SVGAGI. The ends were cut back, 11 bases at V and 2 bases at J, with 13 bases in the middle. Points on this clone: What it binds is not known.

The material was CD4+ or CD8+ T cells sorted from blood, obtained in a trial of the OX40 agonist ivuxolimab. The origin of this receptor is an adult with an advanced solid tumor such as melanoma, head and neck, liver or kidney cancer. The chain links TRBV6-5 to TRBJ2-7, with D possibly being TRBD1 (6 bases). The CDR3 sequence is CALKWGPYEQYF. DNA for the CDR3: TGTGCCCTAAAGTGGGGGCCCTACGAGCAGTACTTC.